The clone carrying this T cell receptor beta chain has more than one count but fewer than ten. These data originate in a study of control samples from healthy donors and cancer patients. The V end lost 10 bases, the J end lost 1 base, and 17 bases lay between the germline ends. The CDR3 runs 15 residues. Germline CDR1 is LNHDA and CDR2 is SQIVND (reference sequence). Only in-frame clones appear in the TCRdb table, and some are missing; sequencing was by immunoSEQ multiplex PCR. The sample gives about 230,000 clones, over 75% of which show up once; about an eighth is in the top ten. The sample was PBMCs. The source of this sequence is a woman aged 55-75 years with lung cancer. The chain employs TRBV19 and TRBJ1-5; possible D gene TRBD1, 5 bases. The CDR3 loop is CATGGWRVSNQPQHF. In DNA form, the CDR3 reads TGTGCCACCGGGGGGTGGCGGGTGAGCAATCAGCCCCAGCATTTT. The variable domain in full, with the rest retrieved from reference TRBV19 and TRBJ1-5, is DGGITQSPKYLFRKEGQNVTLSCEQNLNHDAMYWYRQDPGQGLRLIYYSQIVNDFQKGDIAEGYSVSREKKESFPLTVTSAQKNPTAFYLCATGGWRVSNQPQHFGDGTRLSIL.